This passage covers 28 T cell receptor beta chains from one sample sequenced in a study of blood T cell repertoires in COVID-19. The repertoire was sequenced with immunoSEQ multiplex PCR; TCRdb's copy has only in-frame clones and lacks some. The table has about 170,000 clones, about 83% seen once; the top ten hold roughly 7.1%. The sequencing sample was made of peripheral blood. The origin of the receptors is a man aged 35 to 55 who had recovered from COVID-19.

The gene calls are TRBV6-5 and TRBJ1-1, with a tentative D call TRBD1 (6 bases). Germline V gene sequence: CDR1 MNHEY, CDR2 SVGAGI. V shed 1 base and J shed 6 bases, with 9 bases lying between them. The CDR3 has 13 amino acids. The DNA for the CDR3 is TGTGCCAGCAGTTACTTTGGGGGCGCTGAAGCTTTCTTT. Amino acid sequence: CASSYFGGAEAFF.

The J gene is TRBJ2-3, the V gene TRBV2; TRBD2 is a possible D gene (5 bases). V lost 0 bases and J lost 0, with 16 bases in between. Germline CDR1 and CDR2: SNHLY and FYNNEI. CDR3 length equals 18 residues. CDR3 loop: CASSEADFIIASTDTQYF. The CDR3 DNA sequence: TGTGCCAGCAGTGAAGCGGACTTTATAATAGCGAGCACAGATACGCAGTATTTT. Drawing the rest from reference TRBV2 and TRBJ2-3, the complete variable domain is EPEVTQTPSHQVTQMGQEVILRCVPISNHLYFYWYRQILGQKVEFLVSFYNNEISEKSEIFDDQFSVERPDGSNFTLKIRSTKLEDSAMYFCASSEADFIIASTDTQYFGPGTRLTVL.

The chain carries TRBV5-4 and TRBJ2-7, with TRBD1 matching over 8 bases. CDR3 size: 13 residues. Germline loops: CDR1 SGHNT, CDR2 YYREEE (reference sequence). The J segment lost 6 bases and the V segment lost 4 bases, leaving 6 bases of the junction unmatched. CDR3: CASSQGAQGEQYF. The CDR3 DNA reads TGTGCCAGCAGCCAGGGGGCGCAGGGCGAGCAGTACTTC.

The chain links TRBV4-2 to TRBJ2-1; TRBD2 matches 9 bases. V lost 0 bases to trimming and J lost 7 bases; unmatched junction nucleotides: 10. Germline V gives CDR1 LGHNA, CDR2 YNFKEQ. This CDR3 comprises 17 residues. The CDR3, as DNA: TGTGCCAGCAGCCAAGATCGGGGTAGCGGGAGAGAAAATGAGCAGTTCTTC. This gives the protein CASSQDRGSGRENEQFF.

This sequence joins TRBV6-2 or TRBV6-3 and TRBJ2-3; TRBD2 agrees at 10 bases. V dropped 0 bases and J dropped 4; count of bases not matched to a gene: 4. Germline-derived CDR1 and CDR2 are MNHEY and SVGEGT. The CDR3 has 16 residues. CDR3 in DNA: TGTGCCAGCAGTTACTCGAAGCGGGAGGGGTCAGATACGCAGTATTTT. Its protein is CASSYSKREGSDTQYF.

V gene TRBV5-1 combines with J gene TRBJ2-5; TRBD1 is a possible D gene (7 bases). The CDR3 sequence is 15 residues long. The germline gives CDR1 SGHRS, CDR2 YFSETQ. The V gene lost 5 bases and the J gene lost 0 bases, with 14 bases spanning the gap. The CDR3 reads CASRSEGADQETQYF. CDR3 coding DNA: TGCGCCAGCAGGTCGGAGGGGGCAGACCAAGAGACCCAGTACTTC.

This sequence joins TRBV6-2 or TRBV6-3 and TRBJ2-3, with D possibly TRBD2 on 6 matching bases. With 4 bases removed from V and 2 bases from J, the gap between germline ends came to 10 bases. Germline loops: CDR1 MNHEY, CDR2 SVGEGT. The CDR3 loop spans 14 amino acids. DNA for the CDR3: TGTGCCAGCAGTTCCCGGGGGAACACAGATACGCAGTATTTT. This sequence encodes CASSSRGNTDTQYF.

J is TRBJ1-1 and V is TRBV20-1; no reliable D call. The CDR3 length is 14 residues. Per the germline V gene, CDR1 is DFQATT and CDR2 is SNEGSKA (reference sequence). Trimming took off 3 bases at V and 7 bases at J, with 18 bases between the two ends. DNA of the CDR3: TGCAGTGCTAGTTCCGTCGCTCCACCAGGTGAAGCTTTCTTT. Residues: CSASSVAPPGEAFF.

The chain is built from TRBV24-1 and TRBJ1-6; 10 bases line up with TRBD1. The CDR3 loop spans 16 amino acids. CDR1 KGHDR and CDR2 SFDVKD come from the germline V gene. V was clipped by 4 bases and J by 5 bases; unmatched bases: 4. CDR3 DNA: TGTGCCACCAGTGACAGACAGGGGGCCCATAATTCACCCCTCCACTTT. Translating it yields CATSDRQGAHNSPLHF.

V and J are TRBV3-1 (or the pseudogene TRBV3-2) and TRBJ2-7; TRBD1 matches 8 bases. CDR3 length equals 16 residues. V lost 6 bases and J lost 4; bases outside the gene matches: 14. CDR1 is LGHDT and CDR2 is YNNKEL in the germline V gene (reference sequence). The CDR3 coding sequence is TGTGCCAGCAGGCGCTTCCGGGACAGGAAACCTTACGAGCAGTACTTC. It is translated as CASRRFRDRKPYEQYF.

This clone was observed once. The CDR3 spells CASRGQANTGELFF. The CDR3 bases are TGTGCCAGCAGGGGACAGGCGAACACCGGGGAGCTGTTTTTT. The chain is built from TRBV2 and TRBJ2-2, with TRBD1 matching over 8 bases. J lost 0 bases, V lost 6 bases, and 0 bases had no gene match. The V gene's germline CDR1 is SNHLY and CDR2 FYNNEI. CDR3 length equals 14 residues.

This sequence joins TRBV4-2 and TRBJ2-7; D is ambiguous. V was cut by 1 base and J by 2 bases, with 12 bases left in between. The germline V gene has CDR1 LGHNA and CDR2 YNFKEQ. The CDR3 totals 15 residues. CDR3 residues: CASSQALVSTYEQYF. The CDR3 bases are TGTGCCAGCAGCCAAGCGTTGGTTAGCACCTACGAGCAGTACTTC.

The chain combines TRBV4-2 with TRBJ1-2, with 7 bases identical to TRBD1. CDR3 length: 14 residues. Germline values: CDR1 LGHNA, CDR2 YNFKEQ. The V segment lost 4 bases and the J segment 3 bases; nucleotides outside the gene matches: 5. The CDR3 here is CASSLRGQHYGYTF. Here the CDR3 DNA reads TGTGCCAGCAGCCTTCGGGGACAGCACTATGGCTACACCTTC.

The genes are TRBV11-2 and TRBJ2-7, with 9 bases matching TRBD1. Germline lookup yields CDR1 SGHAT and CDR2 FQNNGV. V dropped 4 bases and J dropped 4; count of bases not matched to a gene: 2. CDR3 size: 13 residues. CDR3 bases: TGTGCCAGCAGCTACGACAGGGGGTACGAGCAGTACTTC. This translates into CASSYDRGYEQYF.

The V and J genes are TRBV13 and TRBJ2-5; tentative D call: TRBD1 (7 bases). Deletions cut 5 bases from V and 1 base from J, with 11 bases between. This CDR3 comprises 14 residues. Germline V gives CDR1 PRHDT, CDR2 FYEKMQ (reference sequence). This CDR3 is CASSLEGAQETQYF. The CDR3 bases are TGTGCCAGCAGCCTGGAGGGGGCCCAAGAGACCCAGTACTTC.

V usage is TRBV4-3 and J usage is TRBJ1-4, with D uncertain. Trimming stripped 0 bases from V and 7 bases from J, with 6 bases between. The CDR3 is made up of 13 amino acids. In germline, CDR1 is LGHNA, CDR2 YSLEER. CDR3 in DNA: TGCGCCAGCAGCCAAGATCGCGGTGAAAAACTGTTTTTT. It codes for CASSQDRGEKLFF.

This clone was counted between two and nine times. The chain links TRBV11-2 to TRBJ2-5, with D unresolved. V was cut by 2 bases and J by 4 bases, with 8 bases left in between. The CDR3 runs to 13 residues. Germline-derived CDR1 and CDR2 are SGHAT and FQNNGV. The CDR3 DNA follows: TGTGCCAGCAGCTTAAATCCTAGAGAGACCCAGTACTTC. Translation: CASSLNPRETQYF.

V is TRBV5-6 and J is TRBJ2-2, with D possibly TRBD1 on 5 matching bases. V was shortened by 3 bases and J by 7 bases, with 10 bases between the two germline ends. Germline CDR1 SGHDT, CDR2 YYEEEE. The CDR3 covers 13 residues. The CDR3 spells CASSYSGIGELFF. In DNA, the CDR3 is TGTGCCAGCAGCTATTCAGGGATCGGGGAGCTGTTTTTT.

The V and J genes are TRBV19 and TRBJ2-1, with D tentatively TRBD2 (6 bases). Looked up from germline, CDR1 is LNHDA and CDR2 is SQIVND (reference sequence). V was trimmed by 4 bases and J by 1 base, leaving 8 bases between them. The CDR3 length is 14 residues. CDR3 in amino acids: CASSRDLSYNEQFF. The CDR3 DNA follows: TGTGCCAGTAGTAGGGACTTATCCTACAATGAGCAGTTCTTC.

V and J are TRBV6-1 and TRBJ2-1, with D maybe TRBD2 (6 bases). This CDR3 comprises 18 residues. V lost 0 bases and J lost 9, with 24 bases in between. The V gene's germline CDR1 is MNHNS and CDR2 SASEGT. This CDR3 is CASSEALSLTSFLIEQFF. The CDR3, as DNA: TGTGCCAGCAGTGAAGCCCTATCGTTGACTAGTTTTCTAATTGAGCAGTTCTTC.

A few counts support this clone. V is TRBV6-2 or TRBV6-3 and J is TRBJ1-1; D call uncertain. The V gene lost 2 bases and the J gene lost 4 bases, with 8 bases spanning the gap. The germline CDR1 and CDR2 sequences are MNHEY and SVGEGT. CDR3 length equals 13 residues. For the CDR3, the DNA is TGTGCCAGCAGTTACAGGGAGAGCACTGAAGCTTTCTTT. Translated: CASSYRESTEAFF.

The V gene is TRBV19, the J gene TRBJ1-2; TRBD1 agrees at 7 bases. The CDR3 covers 14 residues. Germline V gene lookup returns CDR1 LNHDA and CDR2 SQIVND (reference sequence). J was trimmed by 8 bases and V by 8 bases; bases with no gene match: 14. CDR3 amino acids: CASGDRDRKVGYTF. CDR3 sequence (DNA): TGTGCCAGTGGGGACCGGGACAGAAAAGTAGGCTACACCTTC.

In DNA, the CDR3 is TGTGCCAGTAGTTTTATGGGAGACACTGAAGCTTTCTTT. This translates into CASSFMGDTEAFF. This sequence joins TRBV19 and TRBJ1-1; D unresolved. V was shortened by 5 bases and J by 3 bases, with 10 bases between the two germline ends. Germline loops: CDR1 LNHDA, CDR2 SQIVND (reference sequence). The CDR3 has 13 amino acids.

This clone has only one observation. CDR3 in amino acids: CASSRGQGVWGYTF. CDR3 DNA sequence: TGTGCCAGCAGTCGGGGACAGGGAGTGTGGGGCTACACCTTC. The V gene is TRBV6-5, the J gene TRBJ1-2, with TRBD1 matching over 9 bases. The length of the CDR3 is 14 residues. The junction had 9 bases not matched to a gene; V was cut back by 5 bases and J by 8 bases. Germline CDR1 MNHEY, CDR2 SVGAGI.

The chain carries TRBV7-6 and TRBJ2-2; 9 bases line up with TRBD2. CDR1 is SGHVS, CDR2 FNYEAQ, per germline. With 1 base clipped from V and 6 bases from J, the junction kept 12 bases outside the gene matches. The CDR3 length is 18 residues. In DNA form, the CDR3 reads TGTGCCAGCAGCTTAGGCGGATGGGCGGGAGGGATTGCCGGGGAGCTGTTTTTT. Translated, it gives CASSLGGWAGGIAGELFF.

The chain has TRBV5-5 and TRBJ2-7; 9 nucleotides align to TRBD1. CDR1 SGHKS and CDR2 YYEKEE come from the germline V gene (reference sequence). V dropped 3 bases and J dropped 1; count of bases not matched to a gene: 2. The CDR3 contains 14 residues. CDR3 protein: CASSWGTGSYEQYF. The CDR3 DNA sequence: TGTGCCAGCAGCTGGGGGACAGGGTCCTACGAGCAGTACTTC.

The V and J genes are TRBV10-3 and TRBJ2-4; D unclear. In germline, CDR1 is ENHRY, CDR2 SYGVKD. V lost 2 bases and J lost 4, with 6 bases in between. The CDR3 is 13 amino acids. CDR3 sequence reads: CAISETAKNIQYF. The CDR3 region has the DNA TGTGCCATCAGTGAGACAGCTAAAAACATTCAGTACTTC.

CDR3 protein: CASSRDAGNNEKLFF. CDR3 nucleotides: TGTGCCAGCAGCCGCGACGCGGGGAACAATGAAAAACTGTTTTTT. The chain has TRBV11-2 and TRBJ1-4; unclear D gene. The germline CDR1 and CDR2 sequences are SGHAT and FQNNGV. Trimming took 5 bases from V and 5 from J, leaving 15 bases between them. This CDR3 is 15 amino acids long.